This T cell receptor beta chain was identified in a study of blood T cell repertoires in COVID-19. The wider study: T cells, B-cell-depleted T cells, or PBMCs supplied cDNA or gDNA.

In the source study's methods: Using reference gene primer amplification, nucleated cell counts were estimated. Only in-frame clones appear in the TCRdb table, and some are missing; sequencing was by immunoSEQ multiplex PCR. V and J calls and clone size follow that table, whereas D and trimming were derived from the DNA. Of approximately 350,000 clones detected, 75% to 90% appear once; the ten largest clones hold roughly 6%. V shed 2 bases and J shed 0 bases, with 8 bases lying between them. Looked up from germline, CDR1 is KGHSH and CDR2 is LQKENI. The CDR3 length is 14 residues. The Seattle patients, enrolled during active infection, were followed longitudinally.

V and J are TRBV18 and TRBJ2-7, with D unresolved. The sequenced material came from peripheral blood. This TCR came from a woman in her fifties or sixties with COVID-19, enrolled during active disease. CDR3 DNA: TGTGCCAGCTCACCATCTCCTAGCTCCTACGAGCAGTACTTC. It is translated as CASSPSPSSYEQYF.